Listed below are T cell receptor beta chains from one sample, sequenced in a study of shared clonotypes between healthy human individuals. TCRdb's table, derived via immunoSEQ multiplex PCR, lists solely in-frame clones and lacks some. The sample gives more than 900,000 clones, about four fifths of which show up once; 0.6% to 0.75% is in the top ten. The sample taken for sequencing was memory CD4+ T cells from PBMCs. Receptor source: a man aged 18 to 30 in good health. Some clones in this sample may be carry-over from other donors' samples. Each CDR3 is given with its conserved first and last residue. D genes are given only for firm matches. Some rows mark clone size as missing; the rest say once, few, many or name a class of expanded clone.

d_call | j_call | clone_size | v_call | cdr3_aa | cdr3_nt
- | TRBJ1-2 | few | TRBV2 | CASRGVGGYTF | TGTGCCAGCAGGGGTGTGGGTGGCTACACCTTC
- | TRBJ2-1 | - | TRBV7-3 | CASSSPSRGNEQFF | TGTGCCAGCAGCTCCCCCTCAAGGGGCAATGAGCAGTTCTTC
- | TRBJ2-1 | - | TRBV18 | CASSPPPGERNNEQFF | TGTGCCAGCTCACCACCCCCGGGAGAGCGAAACAATGAGCAGTTCTTC
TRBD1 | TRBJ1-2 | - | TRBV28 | CASSSGQGAAGYTF | TGTGCCAGCAGTTCCGGACAGGGGGCGGCTGGCTACACCTTC
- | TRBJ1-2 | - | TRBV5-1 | CASSSWTEGYGYTF | TGCGCCAGCAGCTCCTGGACAGAGGGATATGGCTACACCTTC
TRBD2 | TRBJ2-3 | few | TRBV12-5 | CASSLGGGLAVSTDTQYF | TGTGCTAGTTCCCTCGGAGGGGGACTAGCGGTCAGCACAGATACGCAGTATTTT
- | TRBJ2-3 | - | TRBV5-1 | CASSLKGDTQYF | TGCGCCAGCAGCTTGAAGGGGGATACGCAGTATTTT
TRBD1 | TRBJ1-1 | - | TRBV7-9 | CASSSRPGQGNTEAFF | TGTGCCAGCAGCTCCCGCCCGGGACAGGGGAACACTGAAGCTTTCTTT
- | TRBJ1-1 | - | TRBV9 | CASSATPTGGDTEAFF | TGTGCCAGCAGCGCCACTCCGACAGGCGGGGACACTGAAGCTTTCTTT
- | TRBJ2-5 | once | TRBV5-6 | CASSSDNQETQYF | TGTGCCAGCAGCTCGGATAATCAAGAGACCCAGTACTTC
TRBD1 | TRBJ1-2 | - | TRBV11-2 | CASSRTGVRYTF | TGTGCCAGCAGCCGGACAGGAGTTCGGTACACCTTC
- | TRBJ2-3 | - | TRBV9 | CASSPRTTTDTQYF | TGTGCCAGCAGCCCTCGGACTACCACAGATACGCAGTATTTT
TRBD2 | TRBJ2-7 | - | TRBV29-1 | CSVDSSGSSYEQYF | TGCAGCGTTGATTCTAGCGGGAGCTCCTACGAGCAGTACTTC
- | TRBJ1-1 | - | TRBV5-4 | CASSLLLGSEAFF | TGTGCCAGCAGCTTGCTCTTGGGGAGTGAAGCTTTCTTT
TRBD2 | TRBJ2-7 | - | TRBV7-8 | CASSLTSGATYEQYF | TGTGCCAGCAGCCTTACTAGCGGGGCAACCTACGAGCAGTACTTC
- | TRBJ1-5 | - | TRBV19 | CASTSLARGNAANQPQHF | TGTGCCAGTACTTCGTTGGCGAGGGGCAATGCTGCTAATCAGCCCCAGCATTTT
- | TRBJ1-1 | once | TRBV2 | CASSEYGVNTEAFF | TGTGCCAGCAGTGAGTACGGCGTGAACACTGAAGCTTTCTTT
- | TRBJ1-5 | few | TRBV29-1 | CSVQGDINQPQHF | TGCAGCGTACAGGGAGACATCAATCAGCCCCAGCATTTT
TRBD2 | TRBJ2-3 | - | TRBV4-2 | CASSQAGTSATPSTDTQYF | TGTGCCAGCAGCCAAGCCGGGACTAGCGCAACCCCTAGCACAGATACGCAGTATTTT
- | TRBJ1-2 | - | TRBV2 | CASSDRGADYGYTF | TGTGCCAGCAGTGACAGGGGCGCAGACTATGGCTACACCTTC
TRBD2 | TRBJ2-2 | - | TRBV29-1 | CSVPGLANTGELFF | TGCAGCGTTCCTGGACTAGCGAACACCGGGGAGCTGTTTTTT
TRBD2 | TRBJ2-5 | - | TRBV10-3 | CAISGGLAGGLTEETQYF | TGTGCCATCAGTGGTGGACTAGCGGGAGGGCTGACCGAGGAGACCCAGTACTTC
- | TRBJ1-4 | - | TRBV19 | CASSMGPNTNEKLFF | TGTGCCAGTAGTATGGGGCCTAACACAAATGAAAAACTGTTTTTT
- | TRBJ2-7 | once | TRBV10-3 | CAISGGDRVSEQYF | TGTGCCATCTCGGGAGGGGACAGGGTAAGCGAGCAGTACTTC
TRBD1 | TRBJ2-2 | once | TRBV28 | CASRGSDRFKTGELFF | TGTGCCAGCAGAGGATCGGACAGGTTCAAAACCGGGGAGCTGTTTTTT
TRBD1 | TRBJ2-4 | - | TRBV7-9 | CASTTYDRVNIQYF | TGTGCCAGCACCACCTACGACAGGGTAAACATTCAGTACTTC
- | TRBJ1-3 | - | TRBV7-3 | CASSPQSSGNTIYF | TGTGCCAGCAGCCCACAGAGCTCTGGAAACACCATATATTTT
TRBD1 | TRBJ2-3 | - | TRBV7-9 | CASSSRGTGGLDTQYF | TGTGCCAGCAGCTCCCGAGGGACAGGGGGCTTAGATACGCAGTATTTT
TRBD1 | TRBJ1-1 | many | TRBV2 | CASRPPTGFTEAFF | TGTGCCAGCAGACCTCCGACAGGGTTCACTGAAGCTTTCTTT
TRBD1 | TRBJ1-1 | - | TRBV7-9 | CASSARQGMNTEAFF | TGTGCCAGCAGCGCGCGACAGGGGATGAACACTGAAGCTTTCTTT
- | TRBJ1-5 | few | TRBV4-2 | CASSQSPDGQPQHF | TGTGCCAGCAGCCAATCCCCTGACGGGCAGCCCCAGCATTTT
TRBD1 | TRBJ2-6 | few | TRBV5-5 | CASSLGRQGADSGANVLTF | TGTGCCAGCAGCTTGGGGAGACAGGGGGCTGACTCTGGGGCCAACGTCCTGACTTTC
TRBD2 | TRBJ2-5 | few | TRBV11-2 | CASTLRAGGMTQYF | TGTGCCAGCACCCTGAGAGCGGGAGGGATGACCCAGTACTTC
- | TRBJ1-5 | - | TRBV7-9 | CASSRSESNQPQHF | TGTGCCAGCAGCCGCTCGGAAAGCAATCAGCCCCAGCATTTT
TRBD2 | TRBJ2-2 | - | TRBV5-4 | CASSLGLAGGELFF | TGTGCCAGCAGCTTGGGACTAGCAGGCGGGGAGCTGTTTTTT
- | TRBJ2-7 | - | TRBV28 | CASRGGGSGYEQYF | TGTGCCAGCAGGGGGGGCGGGAGTGGCTACGAGCAGTACTTC
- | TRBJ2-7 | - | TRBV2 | CASRADPSYEQYF | TGTGCCAGCAGAGCGGATCCCTCCTACGAGCAGTACTTC
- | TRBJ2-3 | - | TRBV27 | CASSPRGVSTDTQYF | TGTGCCAGCAGCCCGAGAGGAGTTAGCACAGATACGCAGTATTTT
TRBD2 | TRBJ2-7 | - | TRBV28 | CASSLRSAGDTHEQYF | TGTGCCAGCAGTTTAAGATCGGCGGGAGATACCCACGAGCAGTACTTC
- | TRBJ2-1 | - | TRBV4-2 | CASSQVSGYNEQFF | TGTGCCAGCAGCCAAGTATCGGGATACAATGAGCAGTTCTTC
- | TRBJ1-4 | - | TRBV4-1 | CASSQGSGGEGEKLFF | TGCGCCAGCAGCCAAGGGTCCGGGGGCGAAGGTGAAAAACTGTTTTTT
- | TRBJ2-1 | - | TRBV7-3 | CASSLQGFSYNEQFF | TGTGCCAGCAGCTTACAGGGGTTCTCCTACAATGAGCAGTTCTTC
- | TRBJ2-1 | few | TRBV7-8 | CASSLEGEIYNEQFF | TGTGCCAGCAGCTTAGAAGGGGAGATATACAATGAGCAGTTCTTC
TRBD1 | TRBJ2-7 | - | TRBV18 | CASSPAGGGEQYF | TGTGCCAGCTCACCGGCAGGGGGCGGCGAGCAGTACTTC
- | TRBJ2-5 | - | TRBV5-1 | CASSSLGETQYF | TGCGCCAGCAGTTCCCTGGGGGAGACCCAGTACTTC
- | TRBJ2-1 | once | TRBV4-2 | CASSQEGRGTYNEQFF | TGTGCCAGCAGCCAAGAGGGCAGGGGCACCTACAATGAGCAGTTCTTC
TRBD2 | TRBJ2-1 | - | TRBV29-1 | CSVASGLASSYNEQFF | TGCAGCGTAGCATCAGGACTAGCGAGCTCCTACAATGAGCAGTTCTTC
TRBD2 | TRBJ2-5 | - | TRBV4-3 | CASSQDVRTSGIGETQYF | TGCGCCAGCAGCCAAGATGTAAGGACTAGCGGGATTGGAGAGACCCAGTACTTC
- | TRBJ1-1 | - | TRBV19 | CASSNWGHEKLGNTEAFF | TGTGCCAGTAGTAATTGGGGACACGAAAAGTTGGGGAACACTGAAGCTTTCTTT